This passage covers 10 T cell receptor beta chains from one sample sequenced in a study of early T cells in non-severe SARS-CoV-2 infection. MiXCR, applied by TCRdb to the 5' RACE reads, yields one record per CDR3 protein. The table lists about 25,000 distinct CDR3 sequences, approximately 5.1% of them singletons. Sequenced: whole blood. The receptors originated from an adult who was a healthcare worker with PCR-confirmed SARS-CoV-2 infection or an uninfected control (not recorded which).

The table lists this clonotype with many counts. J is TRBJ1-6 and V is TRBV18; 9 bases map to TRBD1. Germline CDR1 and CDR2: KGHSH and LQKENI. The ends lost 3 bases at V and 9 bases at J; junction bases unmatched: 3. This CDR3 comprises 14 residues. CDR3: CASSPGTGSSPLHF. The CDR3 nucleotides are TGTGCCAGCTCACCCGGGACAGGGAGTTCACCCCTCCACTTT. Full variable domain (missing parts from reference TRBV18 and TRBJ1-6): NAGVMQNPRHLVRRRGQEARLRCSPMKGHSHVYWYRQLPEEGLKFMVYLQKENIIDESGMPKERFSAEFPKEGPSILRIQQVVRGDSAAYFCASSPGTGSSPLHFGNGTRLTVT.

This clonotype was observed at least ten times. The CDR3 nucleotides are TGTGCCAGCAGCTGGCGACAGGGTATTTCCTACAATGAGCAGTTCTTC. It codes for CASSWRQGISYNEQFF. This chain links TRBV7-9 with TRBJ2-1; 7 nucleotides match TRBD1. Germline loops: CDR1 SEHNR, CDR2 FQNEAQ (reference sequence). With 4 bases clipped from V and 1 base from J, the junction kept 7 bases outside the gene matches. The CDR3 extends over 16 amino acids.

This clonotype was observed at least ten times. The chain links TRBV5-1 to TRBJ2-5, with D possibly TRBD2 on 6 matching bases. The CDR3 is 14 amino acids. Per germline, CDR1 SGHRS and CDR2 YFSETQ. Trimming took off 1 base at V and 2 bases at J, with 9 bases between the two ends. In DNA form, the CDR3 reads TGCGCCAGCAGCTTGACTAGCATGCAAGAGACCCAGTACTTC. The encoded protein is CASSLTSMQETQYF.

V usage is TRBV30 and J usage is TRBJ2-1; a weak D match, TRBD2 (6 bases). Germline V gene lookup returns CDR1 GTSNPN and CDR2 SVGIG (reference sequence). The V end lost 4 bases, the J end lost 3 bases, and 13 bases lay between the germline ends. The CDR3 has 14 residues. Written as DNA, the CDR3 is TGTGCCTGGACCACGGGACTCCGCTACAATGAGCAGTTCTTC. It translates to CAWTTGLRYNEQFF.

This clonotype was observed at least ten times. CDR3 residues: CASSSPEGYEQYF. CDR3 DNA sequence: TGCGCCAGCAGCTCCCCCGAGGGCTACGAGCAGTACTTC. The chain recombines TRBV5-1 with TRBJ2-7; D is possibly TRBD2 (5 bases). Trimming removed 3 bases at V and 3 bases at J, with 10 bases between. Germline V gene lookup returns CDR1 SGHRS and CDR2 YFSETQ. This CDR3 is built from 13 residues. The whole variable domain, remainder taken from reference TRBV5-1 and TRBJ2-7, is KAGVTQTPRYLIKTRGQQVTLSCSPISGHRSVSWYQQTPGQGLQFLFEYFSETQRNKGNFPGRFSGRQFSNSRSEMNVSTLELGDSALYLCASSSPEGYEQYFGPGTRLTVT.

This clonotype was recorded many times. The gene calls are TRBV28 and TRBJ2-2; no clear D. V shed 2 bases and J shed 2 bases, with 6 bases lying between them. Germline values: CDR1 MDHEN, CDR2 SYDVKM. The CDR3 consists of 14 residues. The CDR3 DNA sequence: TGTGCCAGCAGTTTAGGGTCCAACACCGGGGAGCTGTTTTTT. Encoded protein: CASSLGSNTGELFF.

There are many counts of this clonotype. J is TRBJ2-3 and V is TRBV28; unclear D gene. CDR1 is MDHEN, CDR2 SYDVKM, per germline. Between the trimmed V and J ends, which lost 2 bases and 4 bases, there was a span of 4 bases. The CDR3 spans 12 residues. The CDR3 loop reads CASSLQADTQYF. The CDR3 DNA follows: TGTGCCAGCAGTTTACAGGCAGATACGCAGTATTTT.

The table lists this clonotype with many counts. CDR3 DNA: TGTGCCAGCAGTTACCGAAGGACAGGCTCCTACGAGCAGTACTTC. Its translation: CASSYRRTGSYEQYF. The chain has TRBV6-5 and TRBJ2-7; 7 bases are a match to TRBD1. Trimming removed 2 bases from V and 0 bases from J; junction bases left unmatched: 4. Germline lookup yields CDR1 MNHEY and CDR2 SVGAGI. There are 15 residues in the CDR3.

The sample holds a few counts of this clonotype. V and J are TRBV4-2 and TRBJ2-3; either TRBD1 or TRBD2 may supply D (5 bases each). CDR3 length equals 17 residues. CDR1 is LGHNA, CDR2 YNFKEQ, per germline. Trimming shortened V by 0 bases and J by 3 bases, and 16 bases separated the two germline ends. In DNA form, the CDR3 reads TGTGCCAGCAGCCAAGATCGAGGGATAGGGGAGACAGATACGCAGTATTTT. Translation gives CASSQDRGIGETDTQYF.

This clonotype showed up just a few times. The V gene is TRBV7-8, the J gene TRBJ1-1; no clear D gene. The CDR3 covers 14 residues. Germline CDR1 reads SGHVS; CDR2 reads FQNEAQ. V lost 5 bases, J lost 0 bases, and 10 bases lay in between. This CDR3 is CASSPRLLNTEAFF. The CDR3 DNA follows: TGTGCCAGCAGCCCGCGGTTGTTGAACACTGAAGCTTTCTTT.